The source of this TCR beta chain is a study of shared clonotypes between healthy human individuals. Study observations and caveats: Around 5.4% of naive CD4 clonotypes were common to a handful of donors. Non-shared clonotypes were found to have lower generation probabilities than the clonotypes that were shared by all four of the sorted-subset donors.

Germline values: CDR1 MGHRA, CDR2 YSYEKL. Trimming at V came to 4 bases and at J to 4 bases, leaving 4 bases not matched to a gene. This CDR3 spans 15 amino acids. A word on this clone: Its antigen is not known. Different DNA sequences within this sample yield the same CDR3.

The repertoire was sequenced with immunoSEQ multiplex PCR; TCRdb's copy has only in-frame clones and lacks some. This table has around 2,100,000 clones, about 95% appearing once. Naivety among CD8 cells was defined by CD45RO negativity and positive CCR7 selection, thereby excluding terminally differentiated effector memory CD45RA+ cells. Only Caucasian adults living in Nashville, Tennessee made up the donor group. Material: naive CD8+ T cells sorted from blood. The clonotype was recovered from a man younger than 30 in good health. The chain employs TRBV4-1 and TRBJ2-7, with 13 bases aligning to TRBD2. The CDR3 coding sequence is TGCGCCAGCAGCCCCGGACTAGCGGGGGCTTACGAGCAGTACTTC. This sequence encodes CASSPGLAGAYEQYF.